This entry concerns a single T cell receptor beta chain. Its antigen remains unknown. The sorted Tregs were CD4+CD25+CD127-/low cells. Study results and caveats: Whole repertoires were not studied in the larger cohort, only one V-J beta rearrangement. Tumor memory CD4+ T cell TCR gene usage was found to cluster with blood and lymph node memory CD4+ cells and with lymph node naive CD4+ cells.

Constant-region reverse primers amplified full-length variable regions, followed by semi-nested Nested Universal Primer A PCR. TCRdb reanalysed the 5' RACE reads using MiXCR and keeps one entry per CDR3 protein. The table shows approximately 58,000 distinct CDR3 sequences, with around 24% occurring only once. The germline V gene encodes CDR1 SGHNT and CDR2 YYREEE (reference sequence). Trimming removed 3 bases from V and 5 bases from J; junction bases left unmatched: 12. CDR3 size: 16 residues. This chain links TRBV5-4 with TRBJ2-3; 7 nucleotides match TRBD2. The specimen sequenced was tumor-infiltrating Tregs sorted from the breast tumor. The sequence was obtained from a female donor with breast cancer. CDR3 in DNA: TGTGCCAGCAGCTCCCCCACCGGGGACTATGGAGATACGCAGTATTTT. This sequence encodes CASSSPTGDYGDTQYF.